This T cell receptor beta chain is from a study of identical twins. Regarding the study as a whole: Out-of-frame alpha sequences common to twins were enriched for low generation probability.

TCRdb called the 5' RACE reads again in MiXCR, with one record for every CDR3 protein. This sample has about 190,000 distinct CDR3 sequences, with approximately 15% found just once. With respect to this clonotype: Its antigen is unidentified.

Another study also made use of these data, one on T cells expressing NK-cell markers. This second report adds: There were seven HCMV-seropositive donors and one seronegative donor among the eight sequenced. NKG2C+ dominant clonotypes from a handful of donors made up about 1.0-7.5% of CD8+ T cells.

The TCR comes from a woman aged 18-29 years in good health. The specimen was CD8+ T cells sorted from blood.

The CDR3 region is CSVPGLGRNEQFF. CDR3 DNA: TGCAGCGTACCGGGTCTGGGGAGGAATGAGCAGTTCTTC. The chain joins TRBV29-1 to TRBJ2-1; perhaps TRBD2 as D (6 bases). The CDR3 runs to 13 residues. With 6 bases removed from V and 7 bases from J, the gap between germline ends came to 16 bases. CDR1 and CDR2 (germline): SQVTM, ANQGSEA.